The 30 T cell receptor beta chains presented below share a single source sample, sequenced in a study of cytomegalovirus exposure and HLA in healthy donors. PCR employed 60 Vbeta and 13 Jbeta primers. Only in-frame clones appear in the TCRdb table, and some are missing; sequencing was by immunoSEQ multiplex PCR. The listing records some 80,000 clones. The sequenced material came from PBMCs. Receptor source: a man aged 50-59 years in good health and CMV-seropositive.

In DNA, the CDR3 is TGTGCCAGAAGCTGTTCTGGGGGGGCAATTTCCGAGCAGTACGTC. Translation: CARSCSGGAISEQYV. V usage is TRBV5-3 and J usage is TRBJ2-7; D possibly corresponds to TRBD2 (7 bases). TRBV5-3 falls under the ORF class, with uncertain function. The V gene lost 3 bases and the J gene lost 6 bases, with 19 bases spanning the gap. The CDR3 runs 15 residues.

This chain links TRBV7-9 with TRBJ1-2; D is ambiguous. V lost 5 bases, J lost 8 bases, and 18 bases lay in between. CDR1 and CDR2 (germline): SEHNR, FQNEAQ (reference sequence). The CDR3 is 14 residues long. CDR3 coding DNA: TGTGCCAGCAGCCACCGGGAACGATCGGGCGGCTACACCTTC. Protein product: CASSHRERSGGYTF. The variable domain in full, with the rest retrieved from reference TRBV7-9 and TRBJ1-2, is DTGVSQNPRHKITKRGQNVTFRCDPISEHNRLYWYRQTLGQGPEFLTYFQNEAQLEKSRLLSDRFSAERPKGSFSTLEIQRTEQGDSAMYLCASSHRERSGGYTFGSGTRLTVV.

V is TRBV6-1 and J is TRBJ1-2, with D possibly being TRBD1 (5 bases). Germline V gene data show CDR1 as MNHNS and CDR2 as SASEGT. The V gene lost 3 bases and the J gene lost 5 bases, with 13 bases spanning the gap. The CDR3 runs to 14 residues. This chain's CDR3 is CASSERGEGYGYTF. Written as DNA, the CDR3 is TGTGCCAGCAGTGAGAGAGGGGAGGGTTATGGCTACACCTTC.

V and J are TRBV7-9 and TRBJ1-1; D not certain. There are 14 residues in the CDR3. Germline CDR1 and CDR2: SEHNR and FQNEAQ (reference sequence). Trimming took 1 base from V and 7 from J, leaving 13 bases between them. The CDR3 sequence: CASSLESRSNEAFF. The CDR3 nucleotides are TGTGCCAGCAGCTTAGAGTCCAGGTCTAATGAAGCTTTCTTT.

The chain recombines TRBV5-6 with TRBJ1-2; 7 nucleotides agree with TRBD1. The germline V gene encodes CDR1 SGHDT and CDR2 YYEEEE. This CDR3 region has 17 residues. J lost 4 bases, V lost 1 base, and 13 bases had no gene match. The CDR3 coding sequence is TGTGCCAGCAGCTTGCCTATTCACAGGGGATTTAGCTATGGCTACACCTTC. Translated: CASSLPIHRGFSYGYTF.

Turning to this clone: The identical CDR3 is also encoded by other nucleotide sequences in the sample. The V and J genes are TRBV2 and TRBJ2-4, with 8 bases identical to TRBD1. V lost 6 bases, J lost 5 bases, and 3 bases stayed unmatched. CDR1 is SNHLY, CDR2 FYNNEI, per germline. CDR3 length: 13 residues. In DNA form, the CDR3 reads TGTGCCAGCAGACTGGACAGGGAAAACATTCAGTACTTC. Its translation is CASRLDRENIQYF.

The chain uses TRBV27 and TRBJ2-1, with 8 positions matching TRBD1. This CDR3 spans 16 amino acids. Germline V gives CDR1 MNHEY, CDR2 SMNVEV (reference sequence). The V gene end was trimmed by 4 bases and the J gene end by 6 bases; junction bases not matched to a gene: 11. The CDR3 DNA is TGTGCCAGCAGTTCTTTAGGGGCAGGACAGGGCAATGAGCAGTTCTTC. Residues: CASSSLGAGQGNEQFF.

The V and J genes are TRBV19 and TRBJ1-4; possibly TRBD1 for D (5 bases). Trimming removed 11 bases at V and 4 bases at J, with 17 bases between. There are 14 residues in the CDR3. Germline CDR1 is LNHDA and CDR2 is SQIVND (reference sequence). The CDR3 region is CAGVSQAFNEKLFF. The DNA for the CDR3 is TGTGCCGGGGTGTCACAGGCCTTTAATGAAAAACTGTTTTTT.

The chain couples TRBV7-8 to TRBJ2-1, with TRBD2 matching 7 bases. Germline assignment: CDR1 SGHVS and CDR2 FQNEAQ. J lost 8 bases, V lost 1 base, and 14 bases had no gene match. This CDR3 has 17 residues. DNA for the CDR3: TGTGCCAGCAGCTTAGGACGGCCTGCGGGAGCAGGAGATGAGCAGTTCTTC. It is translated as CASSLGRPAGAGDEQFF. The entire variable domain, with the rest obtained from reference TRBV7-8 and TRBJ2-1, is as follows: GAGVSQSPRYKVAKRGQDVALRCDPISGHVSLFWYQQALGQGPEFLTYFQNEAQLDKSGLPSDRFFAERPEGSVSTLKIQRTQQEDSAVYLCASSLGRPAGAGDEQFFGPGTRLTVL.

The chain recombines TRBV25-1 with TRBJ1-2, with D maybe TRBD1 (5 bases). V lost 3 bases and J lost 4, with 6 bases in between. The CDR3 contains 12 residues. CDR1 is MGHDK and CDR2 is SYGVNS in the germline V gene. The CDR3 nucleotides are TGTGCCAGCAGTGAGGACACCTATGGCTACACCTTC. Protein product: CASSEDTYGYTF.

The chain links TRBV5-1 to TRBJ2-2; 9 nucleotides match TRBD1. The V gene end was trimmed by 6 bases and the J gene end by 6 bases; junction bases not matched to a gene: 9. Germline-derived CDR1 and CDR2 are SGHRS and YFSETQ. The CDR3 contains 15 residues. As DNA, the CDR3 is TGCGCCAGCACCCCAACAGGGGGCGCAGCCGGGGAGCTGTTTTTT. Translating gives CASTPTGGAAGELFF.

The chain links TRBV27 to TRBJ2-3, with TRBD1 as a possible D gene (6 bases). Germline V gene lookup returns CDR1 MNHEY and CDR2 SMNVEV (reference sequence). CDR3 length equals 12 residues. V was cut by 6 bases and J by 6 bases, with 10 bases left in between. The CDR3 loop is CASRTGSDTQYF. In DNA, the CDR3 is TGTGCCAGCAGGACAGGTTCGGATACGCAGTATTTT.

The chain employs TRBV5-6 and TRBJ1-2; D call uncertain. CDR3 length: 17 amino acids. Germline lookup yields CDR1 SGHDT and CDR2 YYEEEE. The V end lost 4 bases, the J end lost 3 bases, and 22 bases lay between the germline ends. For the CDR3, the DNA is TGTGCCAGCAGCCTGGCTCCCGTGGTACAGTGGCACTATGGCTACACCTTC. Translating it yields CASSLAPVVQWHYGYTF.

The chain recombines TRBV2 with TRBJ1-3, with 12 bases lining up with TRBD1. The CDR3 loop spans 16 amino acids. CDR1 is SNHLY, CDR2 FYNNEI, per germline. V dropped 5 bases and J dropped 4; count of bases not matched to a gene: 6. Written as DNA, the CDR3 is TGTGCCAGCAGTCTGGGACAGGGGGCAATCGGAAACACCATATATTTT. Its translation: CASSLGQGAIGNTIYF.

The CDR3: CATGQGTDTEAFF. The CDR3, as DNA: TGTGCCACCGGACAGGGGACGGACACTGAAGCTTTCTTT. This chain uses TRBV10-3 with TRBJ1-1, with TRBD1 matching over 9 bases. V lost 10 bases to trimming and J lost 3 bases; unmatched junction nucleotides: 6. CDR3 length equals 13 residues. CDR1 ENHRY and CDR2 SYGVKD come from the germline V gene.

This chain links TRBV29-1 with TRBJ2-7, with D tentatively TRBD2 (6 bases). Germline loops: CDR1 SQVTM, CDR2 ANQGSEA. Trimming left V 7 bases short and J 5 bases short, with 9 bases between. The CDR3 loop spans 10 amino acids. Written as DNA, the CDR3 is TGCAGCGCCGGGGGAAACGAGCAGTACTTC. It is translated as CSAGGNEQYF.

V usage is TRBV5-6 and J usage is TRBJ2-5; 9 bases line up with TRBD2. Per the germline V gene, CDR1 is SGHDT and CDR2 is YYEEEE. The CDR3 has 16 amino acids. Losses at the gene ends were 3 bases for V and 5 bases for J; bases not matched to a gene: 11. The CDR3 DNA reads TGTGCCAGCAGCTCCGACCAATGGACTAGCGACGAGACCCAGTACTTC. Translation: CASSSDQWTSDETQYF.

The V gene is TRBV5-4, the J gene TRBJ1-2; D may be TRBD1 (6 bases). V was cut by 2 bases and J by 4 bases, with 9 bases left in between. Per the germline V gene, CDR1 is SGHNT and CDR2 is YYREEE (reference sequence). CDR3 size: 13 residues. The CDR3 DNA is TGTGCCAGCAGCTTCCAGGGGTCCTATGGCTACACCTTC. The encoded protein is CASSFQGSYGYTF.

The gene calls are TRBV2 and TRBJ1-2; possible D gene TRBD1, 5 bases. Germline V gene sequence: CDR1 SNHLY, CDR2 FYNNEI. With 2 bases removed from V and 0 bases from J, the gap between germline ends came to 13 bases. CDR3 size: 16 residues. The CDR3 here is CASSEFLTVSNYGYTF. CDR3 DNA: TGTGCCAGCAGTGAATTTTTGACAGTTTCTAACTATGGCTACACCTTC.

The chain combines TRBV5-1 with TRBJ1-3, with 9 positions matching TRBD1. CDR1 and CDR2 (germline): SGHRS, YFSETQ. The ends lost 5 bases at V and 3 bases at J; junction bases unmatched: 9. This CDR3 has 16 amino acids. The CDR3: CASSSEWTGDGNTIYF. In DNA, the CDR3 is TGCGCCAGCAGTTCCGAATGGACAGGGGATGGAAACACCATATATTTT.

V is TRBV14 and J is TRBJ2-7, with a possible D match to TRBD1 (6 bases). The CDR3 is 12 residues long. From germline, CDR1 is SGHDN and CDR2 FVKESK. The germline V and J ends were trimmed by 11 bases and 1 base, with 12 bases remaining between them. The CDR3 DNA reads TGTGCCTGGCGACAGGATTCCTACGAGCAGTACTTC. Residues: CAWRQDSYEQYF. The complete variable domain, with remaining parts taken from reference TRBV14 and TRBJ2-7, reads EAGVTQFPSHSVIEKGQTVTLRCDPISGHDNLYWYRRVMGKEIKFLLHFVKESKQDESGMPNNRFLAERTGGTYSTLKVQPAELEDSGVYFCAWRQDSYEQYFGPGTRLTVT.

This chain links TRBV7-2 with TRBJ2-3; 8 bases match TRBD2. V trimming: 5 bases; J trimming: 6 bases; junction bases outside the gene matches: 13. The CDR3 consists of 16 residues. Germline CDR1 reads SGHTA; CDR2 reads FQGNSA. The CDR3 DNA reads TGTGCCAGCAGCCTCCTCTTACGGGGGGGCCGGGATACGCAGTATTTT. Translated, it gives CASSLLLRGGRDTQYF.

The chain combines TRBV5-1 with TRBJ1-1; D is uncertain. Trimming stripped 2 bases from V and 3 bases from J, with 11 bases between. Germline V gene data show CDR1 as SGHRS and CDR2 as YFSETQ. The CDR3 loop spans 14 amino acids. As DNA, the CDR3 is TGCGCCAGCAGCTTCTCGAGCGGGTACACTGAAGCTTTCTTT. As protein: CASSFSSGYTEAFF.

This rearrangement joins TRBV28 to TRBJ2-7; D is possibly TRBD1 (6 bases). Trimming cost V 4 bases and J 0 bases, with 16 bases left between them. This CDR3 contains 16 residues. Germline CDR1 reads MDHEN; CDR2 reads SYDVKM. CDR3: CASSSPGQSFSYEQYF. The CDR3 nucleotides are TGTGCCAGCAGTTCTCCCGGACAGTCTTTCTCCTACGAGCAGTACTTC.

V gene TRBV7-7 combines with J gene TRBJ2-3, with D possibly matching TRBD1 (6 bases). The CDR3 is made up of 14 amino acids. Germline CDR1 and CDR2: SSHAT and FNYEAQ (reference sequence). Trimming shortened V by 1 base and J by 5 bases, and 10 bases separated the two germline ends. The CDR3 DNA reads TGTGCCAGCAGCTTAGGGGGGCAAGGAGATACGCAGTATTTT. Protein product: CASSLGGQGDTQYF. The full variable domain, with the rest looked up from reference TRBV7-7 and TRBJ2-3, is GAGVSQSPRYKVTKRGQDVTLRCDPISSHATLYWYQQALGQGPEFLTYFNYEAQPDKSGLPSDRFSAERPEGSISTLTIQRTEQRDSAMYRCASSLGGQGDTQYFGPGTRLTVL.

This rearrangement joins TRBV6-6 to TRBJ1-1, with 8 positions matching TRBD1. The CDR3 is made up of 14 amino acids. The germline gives CDR1 MNHNY, CDR2 SVGAGI (reference sequence). V shed 2 bases, J shed 6 bases, and the junction held 5 bases outside the gene matches. The CDR3 spells CASSYDRGGAEAFF. In nucleotides, the CDR3 is TGTGCCAGCAGTTACGACAGGGGTGGCGCTGAAGCTTTCTTT.

The V gene is TRBV5-1, the J gene TRBJ2-5, with unresolved D. The CDR3 sequence is 15 residues long. CDR1 SGHRS and CDR2 YFSETQ come from the germline V gene. Between the trimmed V and J ends, which lost 3 bases and 3 bases, there was a span of 15 bases. CDR3 in amino acids: CASSSGGGYEETQYF. The CDR3 DNA is TGCGCCAGCAGCTCGGGTGGCGGATACGAAGAGACCCAGTACTTC.

The chain joins TRBV7-6 to TRBJ2-1, with 12 bases identical to TRBD1. V trimming: 3 bases; J trimming: 14 bases; junction bases outside the gene matches: 5. In germline, CDR1 is SGHVS, CDR2 FNYEAQ. The CDR3 is made up of 13 amino acids. The CDR3 nucleotides read TGTGCCAGCAGCTTCGGGGACAGGGGGCAGGAGTTCTTC. Translated, it gives CASSFGDRGQEFF.

This chain connects TRBV19 to TRBJ1-1; D ambiguous. The germline CDR1 and CDR2 sequences are LNHDA and SQIVND (reference sequence). There are 12 residues in the CDR3. Trimming shortened V by 5 bases and J by 3 bases, and 7 bases separated the two germline ends. The CDR3 nucleotides read TGTGCCAGTAGTTTCGTGTACACTGAAGCTTTCTTT. It encodes CASSFVYTEAFF.

The chain joins TRBV13 to TRBJ1-3; the match to TRBD1 covers 7 bases. The CDR3 sequence is 14 residues long. The J segment lost 2 bases and the V segment lost 7 bases, leaving 5 bases of the junction unmatched. Germline lookup yields CDR1 PRHDT and CDR2 FYEKMQ (reference sequence). CDR3 amino acids: CASIDRDPGNTIYF. CDR3 DNA sequence: TGTGCCAGCATCGACAGGGACCCTGGAAACACCATATATTTT.